This T cell receptor (beta chain) was sequenced during a study of T cells in Graves' hyperthyroidism and ophthalmopathy (dated by TCRdb to about 2019). Background for the entire study: Peripheral blood samples were taken at the time of initial diagnosis, prior to any treatment. To identify distinguishing TCR V-J signatures, a discovery cohort of around 100 patients was used, comprising approximately 40 with Graves' ophthalmopathy and 57 with stable Graves' hyperthyroidism. Prospective prediction of ophthalmopathy was tested in an independent validation cohort consisting of about 20 hyperthyroidism patients and 15 or so patients who later progressed to ophthalmopathy. For training and testing, the approximately 92 patients in the discovery cohort were randomly divided in a 7:3 ratio. Thyroid tissue and blood T-cell repertoires from several Graves' hyperthyroidism patients were also compared in the study. After blood sampling, hyperthyroidism patients were treated with methimazole at a starting dose of 30 mg daily, and ophthalmopathy patients were treated with high-dose intravenous methylprednisolone. According to the paper, TCR Vbeta CDR3 sequencing was carried out on 135 peripheral blood samples, which came from 40 to 45 ophthalmopathy, around 74 hyperthyroidism and approximately 17 progressor patients.

The TCR beta CDR3 regions were amplified from RNA transcripts. The first round of RT-PCR for the TCR CDR3 was performed with the HTBI primer set and the Qiagen OneStep RT-PCR kit. A second multiplex PCR round built the libraries, followed by size selection and purification. Paired-end sequencing of the libraries was performed with 100 bp reads on an Illumina HiSeq2000. Per the source publication's procedure: SOAPnuke was used to process the raw data, throwing out any read that contained adapters or uncalled bases, had a mean Phred below 15, or lacked an exact constant-primer or identifier match. COPE v1.2.5 was used to merge the high-quality paired reads, and each unique nucleotide sequence was defined as a clonotype. MiTCR v1.1 was used to align the clonotypes against IMGT TRBV, TRBD and TRBJ reference segments. The analysis included only V-J combinations with a frequency above 0.0001, which together covered 99% to 99.2% of the repertoires. A TCS score was defined as the ratio between F50 (clonal expansion) and ExV (chaos), using BLOSUM62-based TCRdist between CDR3 peptides within each V-J. Welch's t-statistics and random forest reduced just over 500 V-J features to 13, which were used in a naive Bayes classifier (R e1071). The public reads were reanalyzed by TCRdb: fastp trimming at Q25, MiXCR alignment, in-frame beta chains only. Rows are unified per CDR3 protein, each entry keeping the most common DNA and genes. The V and J calls were determined by TCRdb, not by the authors. The sample data list a few hundred thousand distinct CDR3 sequences, and about 15% of these were observed just once. The ten largest clonotypes hold 25% to 30% of the sample.

This clonotype was seen a few times. Its antigen target is currently unknown. No base quality values were provided; no much bigger clone lies one nucleotide off. Relative to germline, V is missing 3 bases and J is missing 0 bases, with 5 bases of the junction outside any gene match. Its CDR3 holds 18 amino acids, cysteine through phenylalanine. Only CDR3 DNA is held: 54 bases, read in frame from base 1. Ophthalmopathy patients had moderately to severely active disease, Clinical Activity Score of at least 3, NOSPECS grade of at least 4, and duration under 3 months. Patients with uncontrolled infections, other autoimmune diseases, pregnancy or lactation were excluded. Clinical symptoms, serum thyroxine and TRAb, thyroid ultrasound, and orbital computed tomography formed the basis for the diagnoses. Ficoll-Paque density gradient centrifugation was used to isolate PBMCs from approximately 10 ml of fresh peripheral blood. Total RNA was extracted with Trizol reagent, and quality was checked on an Agilent 2100 Bioanalyzer.

Paper-wide results and their limitations: No statistical method was used to fix the sample size in advance, and group allocation was not hidden from the investigators. Blood samples also contained most of the expanded thyroid clonotypes (frequency above 0.001), which suggests that blood repertoires may reflect thyroid immune responses. In validation, progression to ophthalmopathy was predicted by the model with nearly 71% sensitivity and just over 72% specificity, a median of about 6 months before onset. A 13 V-J signature model separated ophthalmopathy from stable hyperthyroidism, with over 85% sensitivity and 81% to 83% specificity in cross-validation and 80%/75% in testing.

The origin of this receptor is a woman aged 25 to 39 with Graves' ophthalmopathy. The rearranged segments are TRBV12-3 or TRBV12-4 and TRBJ2-6; 10 bases in between match TRBD2. Sequenced material: blood. The CDR3: CASSFPGLANSGANVLTF. The nucleotide sequence reads TGTGCCAGCAGTTTCCCGGGACTAGCGAACTCTGGGGCCAACGTCCTGACTTTC.